The 23 T cell receptor beta chains given below trace back to one sample, sequenced in a study of response to subunit inactivated influenza vaccine. TCRdb independently ran MiXCR on the RT-PCR reads; one entry per CDR3 protein. The sample lists 590,000 or so distinct CDR3 sequences, 11% to 15% occurring once. This material consisted of PBMCs from blood, taken 14 days before vaccination. These receptors all stem from a man in his fifties or sixties who received an inactivated influenza vaccine.

Ten or more counts support this clonotype. This chain joins TRBV7-6 and TRBJ2-5; D remains unclear. V lost 1 base and J 1 base, leaving 4 bases between the germline ends. This CDR3 is 13 amino acids long. The germline CDR1 and CDR2 sequences are SGHVS and FNYEAQ. CDR3 nucleotides: TGTGCCAGCAGCTTAGTCATCCAAGAGACCCAGTACTTC. Its protein is CASSLVIQETQYF. Full variable domain (rest looked up from reference TRBV7-6 and TRBJ2-5): GAGVSQSPRYKVTKRGQDVALRCDPISGHVSLYWYRQALGQGPEFLTYFNYEAQQDKSGLPNDRFSAERPEGSISTLTIQRTEQRDSAMYRCASSLVIQETQYFGPGTRLLVL.

Only a few counts were recorded for this clonotype. The rearrangement links TRBV20-1 to TRBJ2-1; no definite D call. Germline CDR1 DFQATT, CDR2 SNEGSKA (reference sequence). V lost 1 base and J lost 6, with 7 bases in between. This CDR3 region has 12 residues. The CDR3 region is CSARGVANEQFF. The CDR3 nucleotides are TGCAGTGCTAGAGGGGTTGCCAATGAGCAGTTCTTC.

The chain combines TRBV7-9 with TRBJ2-1, with 9 positions matching TRBD1. CDR1 and CDR2 from the germline V gene are SEHNR and FQNEAQ (reference sequence). The CDR3 has 15 amino acids. The V gene end was trimmed by 5 bases and the J gene end by 2 bases; junction bases not matched to a gene: 4. The CDR3 is CASSRQGGTYNEQFF. For the CDR3, the DNA is TGTGCCAGCAGCAGACAGGGGGGGACCTACAATGAGCAGTTCTTC.

In its sample, this clonotype was seen a few times. The chain couples TRBV4-1 to TRBJ2-2; perhaps TRBD1 as D (5 bases). The CDR3 sequence is 18 residues long. Germline CDR1 is MGHRA and CDR2 is YSYEKL. V lost 1 base to trimming and J lost 4 bases, with 19 bases between them. In nucleotides, the CDR3 is TGCGCCAGCAGCCAAGCCCCGAGAGTTGTTCAGGGCACCGGGGAGCTGTTTTTT. Amino acid sequence: CASSQAPRVVQGTGELFF.

This clonotype was detected a few times. The chain links TRBV6-5 to TRBJ2-2; unclear D gene. Trimming shortened V by 5 bases and J by 1 base, and 8 bases separated the two germline ends. The V gene's germline CDR1 is MNHEY and CDR2 SVGAGI. This CDR3 has 14 amino acids. The CDR3 DNA follows: TGTGCCAGCAGTCTCGACAAGAACACCGGGGAGCTGTTTTTT. Its translation is CASSLDKNTGELFF.

This clonotype was recorded a few times. J is TRBJ2-7 and V is TRBV20-1; 8 bases match TRBD1. There are 15 residues in the CDR3. The V gene's germline CDR1 is DFQATT and CDR2 SNEGSKA (reference sequence). Losses at the gene ends were 3 bases for V and 5 bases for J; bases not matched to a gene: 12. CDR3 in amino acids: CSASRDRGLLDEQYF. Written as DNA, the CDR3 is TGCAGTGCTAGTCGTGACAGGGGTCTCTTGGACGAGCAGTACTTC.

This clonotype was recorded many times. The CDR3: CASSYIAGSNEQFF. The DNA for the CDR3 is TGTGCCAGCAGTTACATCGCAGGGTCCAATGAGCAGTTCTTC. The chain uses TRBV6-2 or TRBV6-3 and TRBJ2-1; tentatively, D is TRBD1 (5 bases). The germline gives CDR1 MNHEY, CDR2 SVGEGT. The germline V and J ends were trimmed by 2 bases and 6 bases, with 11 bases remaining between them. This CDR3 contains 14 residues.

The chain links TRBV4-2 to TRBJ1-2; D remains ambiguous. Germline V lookup: CDR1 LGHNA, CDR2 YNFKEQ. Trimming removed 4 bases from V and 4 bases from J, with 16 bases in between. This CDR3 region has 15 residues. The DNA for the CDR3 is TGTGCCAGCAGCCCGGACGGTTCCAAATTCTATGGCTACACCTTC. Protein product: CASSPDGSKFYGYTF.

This clonotype was seen a few times. The chain carries TRBV28 and TRBJ2-1; D possibly corresponds to TRBD1 (6 bases). CDR1 is MDHEN, CDR2 SYDVKM, per germline. Trimming cost V 1 base and J 3 bases, with 13 bases left between them. This CDR3 is 16 amino acids long. The CDR3: CASSLLGQKDYNEQFF. The CDR3 DNA follows: TGTGCCAGCAGTTTATTAGGACAGAAGGACTACAATGAGCAGTTCTTC.

This clonotype was observed many times. The chain links TRBV4-2 to TRBJ1-2; D is perhaps TRBD1 (6 bases). V lost 0 bases and J 5 bases, leaving 16 bases between the germline ends. CDR1 is LGHNA, CDR2 YNFKEQ, per germline. The CDR3 covers 16 residues. The CDR3 nucleotides read TGTGCCAGCAGCCAAGATATCTTGAAGGGGGAATATGGCTACACCTTC. Amino acids: CASSQDILKGEYGYTF.

This clonotype was seen ten or more times. This rearrangement joins TRBV3-1 to TRBJ1-1; possibly TRBD1 for D (6 bases). The ends were cut back, 8 bases at V and 1 base at J, with 11 bases in the middle. CDR3 length equals 13 residues. CDR1 and CDR2 from the germline V gene are LGHDT and YNNKEL (reference sequence). Here the CDR3 DNA reads TGTGCCAGCCGCACAGGGCCGAACACTGAAGCTTTCTTT. This sequence encodes CASRTGPNTEAFF.

Only a few counts were recorded for this clonotype. The V and J genes are TRBV29-1 and TRBJ2-5; D unclear. Trimming cost V 6 bases and J 5 bases, with 19 bases left between them. CDR1 is SQVTM and CDR2 is ANQGSEA in the germline V gene. The CDR3 runs to 14 residues. In nucleotides, the CDR3 is TGCAGCGTCACCGGGCCCGGTGGATCGGAGACCCAGTACTTC. Translated: CSVTGPGGSETQYF.

The chain employs TRBV20-1 and TRBJ1-5; no clear D gene. CDR3 length: 13 residues. CDR1 is DFQATT, CDR2 SNEGSKA, per germline (reference sequence). V lost 6 bases and J 2 bases, leaving 11 bases between the germline ends. The CDR3 DNA sequence: TGCAGTGCCAGTCTATTGGGCAATCAGCCCCAGCATTTT. Its translation: CSASLLGNQPQHF.

A note on this clonotype: At one of its ends the junction is not consistent with the germline gene, which may arise from a read error. The gene calls are TRBV30 and TRBJ2-7; 10 positions match TRBD1. The germline V gene encodes CDR1 GTSNPN and CDR2 SVGIG (reference sequence). This CDR3 has 11 amino acids. CDR3 sequence: CALDRGYEQCF. The CDR3 DNA reads as TGTGCCTTGGACAGGGGGTACGAGCAGTGCTTC.

This clonotype was seen at least ten times. V and J are TRBV18 and TRBJ1-3, with D unresolved. Per germline, CDR1 KGHSH and CDR2 LQKENI. Trimming took off 0 bases at V and 4 bases at J, with 1 base between the two ends. The CDR3 loop spans 12 amino acids. In DNA form, the CDR3 reads TGTGCCAGCTCACCACCCGGAAACACCATATATTTT. Its protein product is CASSPPGNTIYF.

The CDR3 reads CSARGSGFSNQPQHF. CDR3 DNA: TGCAGTGCTAGAGGTTCCGGTTTTAGCAATCAGCCCCAGCATTTT. V and J are TRBV20-1 and TRBJ1-5; D gene uncertain. Germline CDR1 is DFQATT and CDR2 is SNEGSKA (reference sequence). The CDR3 is 15 residues long. Trimming shortened V by 1 base and J by 0 bases, and 10 bases separated the two germline ends.

This clonotype was counted only a few times. The chain is built from TRBV7-9 and TRBJ2-2; D ambiguous. This CDR3 has 17 residues. V was pared by 5 bases and J by 0 bases, with 16 bases between. Germline loops: CDR1 SEHNR, CDR2 FQNEAQ (reference sequence). CDR3 loop: CASSQHTRRPNTGELFF. CDR3 DNA sequence: TGTGCCAGCAGCCAGCACACACGTCGGCCGAACACCGGGGAGCTGTTTTTT.

V usage is TRBV7-9 and J usage is TRBJ2-6; no definite D call. Trimming pared 4 bases from V and 11 bases from J, leaving 12 bases between. Germline CDR1 reads SEHNR; CDR2 reads FQNEAQ (reference sequence). The CDR3 consists of 13 residues. CDR3 bases: TGTGCCAGCAGCTCCGGGCGGCCGTACGTCCTGACTTTC. Translation gives CASSSGRPYVLTF.

This clonotype was observed a handful of times. The genes are TRBV20-1 and TRBJ2-2; 10 bases align to TRBD2. Germline trimming cut 4 bases from V and 7 bases from J; bases unmatched to any gene: 15. The CDR3 is 17 residues long. Germline loops: CDR1 DFQATT, CDR2 SNEGSKA (reference sequence). The CDR3 loop is CSATKTSGIVWGGELFF. CDR3 nucleotide sequence: TGCAGTGCTACCAAAACTAGCGGGATAGTCTGGGGCGGGGAGCTGTTTTTT.

V is TRBV10-3 and J is TRBJ2-7; 7 bases agree with TRBD1. Germline lookup yields CDR1 ENHRY and CDR2 SYGVKD. The junction had 8 bases not matched to a gene; V was cut back by 3 bases and J by 3 bases. The CDR3 runs 15 residues. The CDR3 sequence: CAISEPGQSIYEQYF. DNA for the CDR3: TGTGCCATCAGTGAACCGGGACAGAGCATCTACGAGCAGTACTTC.

This clonotype came up a few times. The V call is TRBV5-1, the J call TRBJ2-1; 12 bases align to TRBD2. J lost 5 bases, V lost 4 bases, and 4 bases had no gene match. CDR1 is SGHRS, CDR2 YFSETQ, per germline. The CDR3 totals 15 residues. The CDR3 reads CASSALAGGDNEQFF. The CDR3 nucleotides are TGCGCCAGCAGCGCTCTAGCGGGGGGGGACAATGAGCAGTTCTTC.

The chain links TRBV7-2 to TRBJ2-5, with D unclear. This CDR3 has 13 residues. CDR1 is SGHTA, CDR2 FQGNSA, per germline. V was cut by 2 bases and J by 5 bases, with 9 bases left in between. The CDR3 sequence is CASSLYRVETQYF. For the CDR3, the DNA is TGTGCCAGCAGCTTATATCGGGTGGAGACCCAGTACTTC.

This clonotype turned up a few times. The chain links TRBV3-1 to TRBJ2-1, with 10 bases that match TRBD2. V dropped 4 bases and J dropped 3; count of bases not matched to a gene: 9. Germline lookup yields CDR1 LGHDT and CDR2 YNNKEL (reference sequence). This CDR3 has 17 amino acids. The CDR3 sequence: CASSPSRASGGYNEQFF. CDR3 DNA: TGTGCCAGCAGCCCCTCACGGGCTAGCGGGGGCTACAATGAGCAGTTCTTC.